This T cell receptor (beta chain) was captured in a study of blood T cell repertoires in COVID-19. As for the study in general: Some COVID-19 samples were acute and others convalescent; all came from the United States, Italy and Spain. Sample material is recorded as cDNA or gDNA derived from T cells, B-cell-depleted T cells, or PBMCs.

This clone has only one observation. Participants, 18 to 89 years old, spanned around 26 US areas. The CDR3 is 17 residues long. J was trimmed by 4 bases and V by 3 bases; bases with no gene match: 11. The germline gives CDR1 SGDLS, CDR2 YYNGEE. TCRdb's table, derived via immunoSEQ multiplex PCR, lists solely in-frame clones and lacks some. The top ten hold around 0.6% of the sample, which has about 410,000 clones, 90% seen once. This sequence was found in a man between 18 and 35 years old who had recovered from COVID-19. The V call is TRBV9, the J call TRBJ1-3; 9 nucleotides agree with TRBD1. Source material: PBMCs or T cells enriched from blood (not recorded which). The CDR3 region has the DNA TGTGCCAGCAGCGGACCCGGGACAGGGTACCCCGGAAACACCATATATTTT. Its translation: CASSGPGTGYPGNTIYF.